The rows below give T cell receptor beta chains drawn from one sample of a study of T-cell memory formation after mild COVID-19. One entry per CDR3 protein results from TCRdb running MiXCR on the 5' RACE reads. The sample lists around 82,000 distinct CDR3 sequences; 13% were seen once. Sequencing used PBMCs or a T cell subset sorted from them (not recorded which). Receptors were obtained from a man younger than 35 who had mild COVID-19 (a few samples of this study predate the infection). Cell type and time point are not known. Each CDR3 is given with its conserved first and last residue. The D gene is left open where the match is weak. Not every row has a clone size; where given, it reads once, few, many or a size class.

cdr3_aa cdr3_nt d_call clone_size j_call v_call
CASHTLTGGPGDTQYF TGTGCCAGCCACACCCTTACCGGGGGGCCTGGAGATACGCAGTATTTT . few TRBJ2-3 TRBV12-3/TRBV12-4
CATSRVWAGTGDFF TGTGCCACCAGCAGAGTTTGGGCCGGGACAGGGGATTTCTTT TRBD1 . TRBJ1-1 TRBV15
CASSEPTGLRETQYF TGCGCCAGCAGTGAGCCTACGGGCCTGAGAGAGACCCAGTACTTC . few TRBJ2-5 TRBV10-2
CASSSSGSYNSPLHF TGTGCCAGCAGCTCATCAGGCTCCTATAATTCACCCCTCCACTTT . . TRBJ1-6 TRBV7-9
CASSQDRGTGLSPLHF TGCGCCAGCAGCCAAGATCGCGGGACAGGGCTTTCACCCCTCCACTTT TRBD1 . TRBJ1-6 TRBV4-3
CASSVGQSSSYNEQFF TGTGCCAGCAGCGTTGGACAGTCGAGCTCCTACAATGAGCAGTTCTTC . many TRBJ2-1 TRBV11-3
CATSSTGTGVGWGNEQFF TGTGCCACCAGCTCAACCGGGACAGGGGTCGGTTGGGGCAATGAGCAGTTCTTC TRBD1 . TRBJ2-1 TRBV15
CASSQIPTEADYGYTF TGCGCCAGCAGCCAAATTCCGACAGAAGCCGACTATGGCTACACCTTC . . TRBJ1-2 TRBV4-3
CASSNGTGQSPLHF TGTGCCAGCAGCAACGGGACAGGGCAGTCACCCCTCCACTTT . . TRBJ1-6 TRBV21-1
CASSFANNEQFF TGTGCCAGCAGTTTTGCTAACAATGAGCAGTTCTTC . few TRBJ2-1 TRBV12-3/TRBV12-4
CASRITENNSPLHF TGTGCCAGCAGGATTACAGAGAATAATTCACCCCTCCACTTT . . TRBJ1-6 TRBV14
CASSQDRIAGELFF TGCGCCAGCAGCCAAGATAGGATCGCCGGGGAGCTGTTTTTT . few TRBJ2-2 TRBV4-3
CASSVEGLAGTEQFF TGTGCCAGCAGCGTAGAGGGACTAGCGGGGACTGAGCAGTTCTTC TRBD2 few TRBJ2-1 TRBV9
CASTTTSGTAEKLFF TGTGCCAGCACCACAACGAGCGGGACAGCTGAAAAACTGTTTTTT TRBD1 few TRBJ1-4 TRBV6-5
CASREGNTIYF TGTGCCAGCAGGGAGGGAAACACCATATATTTT . . TRBJ1-3 TRBV7-6
CASSSSTGIEAFF TGTGCCAGCAGCTCCTCGACAGGGATTGAAGCTTTCTTT TRBD1 few TRBJ1-1 TRBV7-9
CASSPQGTGELFF TGTGCCAGCAGTCCCCAAGGGACCGGGGAGCTGTTTTTT . . TRBJ2-2 TRBV7-3
CASSQDGLAPQHF TGCGCCAGCAGCCAAGACGGATTAGCGCCCCAGCATTTT . many TRBJ1-5 TRBV4-1
CASSLAGTGVTGELFF TGTGCCAGCAGCTTAGCCGGGACAGGGGTCACCGGGGAGCTGTTTTTT TRBD1 . TRBJ2-2 TRBV7-9
CSAPWDSGRELFF TGCAGTGCTCCTTGGGACTCAGGGCGGGAACTGTTTTTT . few TRBJ1-4 TRBV20-1
CATSRDFPGYSNQPQHF TGTGCCACCAGCAGAGATTTCCCAGGGTACAGCAATCAGCCCCAGCATTTT . many TRBJ1-5 TRBV15
CSASYPRDSLIAFF TGCAGTGCTAGTTATCCCCGGGACTCTCTTATAGCTTTCTTT . few TRBJ1-1 TRBV20-1
CASSLSANTEAFF TGTGCCAGCAGCTTATCAGCGAACACTGAAGCTTTCTTT . many TRBJ1-1 TRBV7-3
CAWATRGTPSTDTQYF TGTGCCTGGGCGACTAGAGGGACCCCTAGCACAGATACGCAGTATTTT . many TRBJ2-3 TRBV30
CASSHESGGTNIQYF TGCGCCAGCAGCCACGAGAGCGGGGGGACGAACATTCAGTACTTC TRBD2 few TRBJ2-4 TRBV4-1
CASSQVGQSNSNQPQHF TGCGCCAGCAGCCAAGTAGGGCAGAGCAATAGCAATCAGCCCCAGCATTTT . . TRBJ1-5 TRBV4-1
CASSPRQGQETQYF TGTGCCAGCAGTCCCCGACAGGGACAAGAGACCCAGTACTTC TRBD1 many TRBJ2-5 TRBV28
CASSEYSHSYGQNTEAFF TGTGCCAGCAGTGAATATTCCCATTCGTACGGACAGAACACTGAAGCTTTCTTT . . TRBJ1-1 TRBV25-1
CSARDAGSGTEAFF TGCAGTGCTAGAGATGCAGGGAGTGGCACTGAAGCTTTCTTT . . TRBJ1-1 TRBV20-1
CASSLGDNEKLFF TGTGCCAGCAGCTTGGGGGATAATGAAAAACTGTTTTTT . many TRBJ1-4 TRBV5-6
CAISESRQGPTYNEQFF TGTGCCATCAGTGAGTCCCGACAGGGACCGACCTACAATGAGCAGTTCTTC TRBD1 many TRBJ2-1 TRBV10-3
CASSDSPGQGAESYTF TGTGCCAGCAGTGACTCCCCCGGGCAGGGGGCAGAGAGCTACACCTTC TRBD1 many TRBJ1-2 TRBV6-4
CASSTSGLSTDTQYF TGTGCCAGCAGCACTAGCGGACTCAGCACAGATACGCAGTATTTT TRBD2 once TRBJ2-3 TRBV7-9
CASSLAGTGVGETQYF TGTGCCAGCAGTTTAGCGGGGACAGGGGTTGGGGAGACCCAGTACTTC TRBD1 . TRBJ2-5 TRBV12-3/TRBV12-4
CATSAPGQRMNTEAFF TGTGCCACCAGCGCACCGGGACAGAGAATGAACACTGAAGCTTTCTTT TRBD1 few TRBJ1-1 TRBV15
CASSSRLAGGRTSSYNEQFF TGTGCCAGCAGCTCCCGACTAGCGGGGGGCAGAACTAGCTCCTACAATGAGCAGTTCTTC TRBD2 many TRBJ2-1 TRBV7-9
CASRGNTGELFF TGCGCCAGTCGCGGGAACACCGGGGAGCTGTTTTTT . . TRBJ2-2 TRBV4-3
CASSLGLGDDGEQYF TGCGCCAGCAGCTTGGGTTTGGGGGACGATGGGGAGCAGTACTTC . . TRBJ2-7 TRBV5-1
CASSLSWGSYEQYF TGTGCCAGCAGCCTGTCCTGGGGGAGCTACGAGCAGTACTTC . . TRBJ2-7 TRBV3-1